This paragraph covers one T cell receptor (beta chain) sequence. What it binds is not known. The data stem from a study of radiation and T cells in renal cell carcinoma. Overall study context: Nephrectomy followed 15 Gy stereotactic body radiation by 4 weeks.

Study-level results: Pretreatment tumor biopsies were lacking, so baseline clonotypes are unknown. From baseline, blood top tumor clonotypes peaked at 2 weeks post-radiation.

The assay was immunoSEQ multiplex PCR, and TCRdb's table has in-frame clones only and misses some. The data show roughly 130,000 clones, approximately 78% seen once. Time point denoted: blood 2 weeks post-SBRT. Noted treatment: 15 Gy SBRT to primary tumor, nephrectomy 4 weeks later. The TCR originated in a woman in her sixties or seventies with renal cell carcinoma. The sequenced sample was blood, obtained from a patient whose treatment included radiotherapy and nephrectomy.

The CDR3, as DNA: TGTGCCTGCTTGGATCGGACCTACGAGCAGTACTTC. Translating gives CACLDRTYEQYF. This chain joins TRBV6-4 and TRBJ2-7; D gene unclear. The CDR3 has 12 amino acids. V was clipped by 11 bases and J by 2 bases, with 13 bases between them. Germline V gene data show CDR1 as MRHNA and CDR2 as SNTAGT.